A selection of T cell receptor beta chains follows, all from one sample in a study of cytomegalovirus exposure and HLA in healthy donors. Only in-frame clones appear in the TCRdb table, and some are missing; sequencing was by immunoSEQ multiplex PCR. The table has fewer than 200,000 clones, more than 60% seen once. The sample consisted of PBMCs. These receptors came from a man between 40 and 49 years old in good health and CMV-seronegative. Each CDR3 is given with its conserved first and last residue. A D gene is named only where the DNA matches it firmly. The listing skips clone size in some rows; elsewhere it reads once, few, many or a size class.

J gene,D gene,clone size,CDR3 length,V gene,CDR3 protein,CDR3 DNA
TRBJ2-2,.,.,15,TRBV5-4,CASSSGTYNTGELFF,TGTGCCAGCAGCTCCGGGACATACAACACCGGGGAGCTGTTTTTT
TRBJ2-7,.,.,14,TRBV6-6,CARRYQGFPYEQYF,TGTGCCAGGCGATATCAGGGTTTTCCCTACGAGCAGTACTTC
TRBJ1-6,.,once,15,TRBV5-6,CASSLVGAGMEALHF,TGTGCCAGCAGCTTGGTAGGGGCAGGCATGGAAGCCCTCCACTTT
TRBJ1-4,.,.,15,TRBV7-9,CASSSPGKWYEKLFF,TGTGCCAGCAGCTCGCCAGGGAAGTGGTATGAAAAACTGTTTTTT
TRBJ2-3,TRBD2,.,16,TRBV5-6,CASSASGRPGTDTQYF,TGTGCCAGCAGCGCTAGCGGGCGGCCTGGCACAGATACGCAGTATTTT
TRBJ2-7,.,.,15,TRBV5-1,CASSLTGYRNYEQYF,TGCGCCAGCAGCTTGACAGGGTATCGAAACTACGAGCAGTACTTC
TRBJ1-1,.,.,14,TRBV5-6,CASSQGGKNTEAFF,TGTGCCAGCAGTCAAGGAGGTAAGAACACTGAAGCTTTCTTT
TRBJ2-3,.,.,15,TRBV27,CASSPTGSGTDTQYF,TGTGCCAGCAGTCCTACAGGGTCTGGGACAGATACGCAGTATTTT
TRBJ2-5,.,.,13,TRBV6-6,CASSSREPETQYF,TGTGCCAGCAGTAGCAGGGAACCGGAGACCCAGTACTTC
TRBJ2-4,TRBD1,few,17,TRBV5-6,CASSLSGTGPLADIQYF,TGTGCCAGCAGCTTATCCGGGACAGGGCCCTTAGCGGACATTCAGTACTTC
TRBJ2-3,TRBD2,.,16,TRBV4-1,CASSRRVGGSTDTQYF,TGCGCCAGCAGCCGACGGGTGGGGGGGAGCACAGATACGCAGTATTTT
TRBJ2-7,.,.,13,TRBV11-2,CASSLDLPYEQYF,TGTGCCAGCAGCTTAGACCTTCCCTACGAGCAGTACTTC
TRBJ2-3,TRBD1,few,14,TRBV6-4,CASSDGQGTDTQYF,TGTGCCAGCAGTGACGGACAGGGCACAGATACGCAGTATTTT
TRBJ1-5,.,.,14,TRBV12-5,CASGNGHSGEPQHF,TGTGCTAGTGGTAATGGACACTCTGGGGAGCCCCAGCATTTT
TRBJ2-3,TRBD2,.,13,TRBV7-6,CASTAGGSDTQYF,TGTGCCAGCACAGCGGGGGGCTCAGATACGCAGTATTTT
TRBJ2-7,.,.,15,TRBV5-5,CASFTRGVSSYEQYF,TGTGCCAGCTTTACCAGGGGGGTCAGCTCCTACGAGCAGTACTTC
TRBJ2-1,.,.,15,TRBV6-6,CASSSLVAEYNEQFF,TGTGCCAGCAGCTCCCTCGTAGCGGAGTACAATGAGCAGTTCTTC
TRBJ2-5,.,.,13,TRBV5-6,CASSLVVAETQYF,TGTGCCAGCAGCTTGGTTGTAGCTGAGACCCAGTACTTC
TRBJ2-7,.,.,13,TRBV4-3,CASSQDNGYEQYF,TGCGCCAGCAGCCAAGATAACGGCTACGAGCAGTACTTC
TRBJ2-2,TRBD2,.,16,TRBV5-6,CASSLEERGWTGELFF,TGTGCCAGCAGCTTGGAGGAGCGGGGCTGGACCGGGGAGCTGTTTTTT
TRBJ1-2,.,.,14,TRBV5-5,CASSVADSFYGYTF,TGTGCCAGCAGCGTTGCAGACTCCTTCTACGGCTACACCTTC
TRBJ1-2,.,once,14,TRBV5-1,CASSLDPGNYGYTF,TGCGCCAGCAGCTTGGATCCAGGGAACTATGGCTACACCTTC
TRBJ2-3,.,.,15,TRBV27,CARKGQGPGSDTQYF,TGTGCCAGAAAGGGTCAGGGGCCAGGATCCGATACGCAGTATTTT
TRBJ2-3,TRBD2,.,17,TRBV9,CASSVGSSGGPGDTQYF,TGTGCCAGCAGCGTAGGGAGTAGCGGGGGGCCGGGGGATACGCAGTATTTT
TRBJ2-4,.,.,14,TRBV7-8,CASSFEDYPNIQYF,TGTGCCAGCAGCTTTGAGGATTACCCAAACATTCAGTACTTC
TRBJ2-1,TRBD1,.,16,TRBV27,CASSFARDSSYNEQFF,TGTGCCAGCAGTTTCGCCCGGGACAGCTCCTACAATGAGCAGTTCTTC
TRBJ1-1,TRBD1,.,12,TRBV28,CASTGGFAEAFF,TGTGCCAGTACAGGGGGCTTCGCTGAAGCTTTCTTT
TRBJ1-1,.,.,13,TRBV5-1,CASSPSANTEAFF,TGCGCCAGCAGCCCCAGCGCCAACACTGAAGCTTTCTTT
TRBJ1-5,TRBD1,few,14,TRBV19,CASSHRGGNQPQHF,TGTGCCAGTAGTCACAGGGGGGGCAATCAGCCCCAGCATTTT
TRBJ2-6,TRBD1,.,19,TRBV4-2,CASSPGQGIITSGANVLTF,TGTGCCAGCAGCCCGGGACAGGGAATTATTACATCTGGGGCCAACGTCCTGACTTTC
TRBJ2-1,.,few,15,TRBV6-6,CASWPRARSTHEQFF,TGTGCCAGCTGGCCAAGAGCCAGGTCCACCCATGAGCAGTTCTTC
TRBJ2-7,TRBD1,.,15,TRBV28,CASSSTGGLGGEQYF,TGTGCCAGCAGTTCCACAGGGGGCCTCGGTGGCGAGCAGTACTTC
TRBJ2-5,TRBD2,.,16,TRBV19,CASSIRRLAGLETQYF,TGTGCCAGTAGTATTCGGCGACTAGCGGGGTTGGAGACCCAGTACTTC
TRBJ2-3,TRBD2,few,16,TRBV13,CASSLMTSGMADTQYF,TGTGCCAGCAGCCTCATGACTAGCGGGATGGCAGATACGCAGTATTTT
TRBJ2-5,TRBD1,.,15,TRBV9,CASSKGTAYQETQYF,TGTGCCAGCAGCAAGGGGACAGCCTACCAAGAGACCCAGTACTTC
TRBJ2-2,.,.,13,TRBV7-2,CASSLVNAGELFF,TGTGCCAGCAGCTTAGTTAATGCCGGGGAGCTGTTTTTT
TRBJ2-7,TRBD1,.,15,TRBV5-1,CASSLVGGATYEQYF,TGCGCCAGCAGCTTGGTAGGGGGCGCAACCTACGAGCAGTACTTC
TRBJ2-1,TRBD1,.,16,TRBV5-6,CASSADPRTGSNEQFF,TGTGCCAGCAGCGCAGACCCCCGGACAGGGTCAAATGAGCAGTTCTTC
TRBJ1-1,.,.,12,TRBV28,CASSLWHSGAFF,TGTGCCAGCAGTTTATGGCACTCCGGAGCTTTCTTT
TRBJ2-5,.,.,15,TRBV5-1,CASSPQGRDQETQYF,TGCGCCAGCAGCCCCCAAGGACGGGATCAAGAGACCCAGTACTTC
TRBJ2-1,TRBD2,.,17,TRBV6-4,CASSDSHTAGGLDEQFF,TGTGCCAGCAGTGACTCTCATACGGCGGGGGGGCTCGATGAGCAGTTCTTC
TRBJ2-2,TRBD2,.,15,TRBV7-8,CASTVTSANTGELFF,TGTGCCAGCACCGTAACTAGCGCCAACACCGGGGAGCTGTTTTTT
TRBJ1-1,.,.,15,TRBV5-1,CASSLEGGKNTEAFF,TGCGCCAGCAGCTTGGAAGGCGGGAAAAACACTGAAGCTTTCTTT
TRBJ2-7,.,.,14,TRBV4-1,CASSHPGIRYEQYF,TGCGCCAGCAGCCACCCCGGGATTCGATACGAGCAGTACTTC
TRBJ2-4,TRBD1,.,15,TRBV9,CASSGLTGGKNIQYF,TGTGCCAGCAGCGGACTGACAGGGGGCAAAAACATTCAGTACTTC
TRBJ2-1,TRBD2,.,15,TRBV10-3,CAITQGLAGYNEQFF,TGTGCCATCACCCAGGGACTAGCGGGGTACAATGAGCAGTTCTTC
TRBJ2-3,TRBD2,few,16,TRBV10-1,CASSPLAGGVTDTQYF,TGCGCCAGCAGTCCTTTAGCGGGGGGGGTCACAGATACGCAGTATTTT
TRBJ2-7,.,.,12,TRBV9,CASSGTTYEQYF,TGTGCCAGCAGCGGCACTACCTACGAGCAGTACTTC